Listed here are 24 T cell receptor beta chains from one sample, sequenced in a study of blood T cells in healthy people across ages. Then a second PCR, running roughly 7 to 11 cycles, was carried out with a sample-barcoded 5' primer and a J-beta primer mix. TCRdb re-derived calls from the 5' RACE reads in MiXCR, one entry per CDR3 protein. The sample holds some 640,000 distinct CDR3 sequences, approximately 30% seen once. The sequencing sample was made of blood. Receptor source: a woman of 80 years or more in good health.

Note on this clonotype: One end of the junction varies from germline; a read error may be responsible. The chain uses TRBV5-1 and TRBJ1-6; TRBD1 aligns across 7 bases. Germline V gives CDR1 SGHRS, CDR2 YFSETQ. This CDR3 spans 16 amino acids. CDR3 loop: CASSLGRGAHNPPLHF. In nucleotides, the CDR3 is TGCGCCAGCAGCTTGGGCAGGGGGGCACATAATCCACCCCTCCACTTT.

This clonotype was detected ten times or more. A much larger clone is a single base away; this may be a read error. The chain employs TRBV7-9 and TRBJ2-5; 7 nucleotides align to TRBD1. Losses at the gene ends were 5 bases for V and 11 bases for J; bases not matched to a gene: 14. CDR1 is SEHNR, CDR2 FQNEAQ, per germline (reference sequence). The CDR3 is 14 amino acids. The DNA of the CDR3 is TGTGCCAGCAGCCAGAATACAGGGGCAGATGAGCAGTACTTC. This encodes CASSQNTGADEQYF.

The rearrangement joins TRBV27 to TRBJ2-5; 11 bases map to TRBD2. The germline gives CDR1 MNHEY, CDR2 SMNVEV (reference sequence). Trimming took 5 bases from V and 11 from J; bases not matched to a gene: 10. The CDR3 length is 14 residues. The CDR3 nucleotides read TGTGCCAGCAGTCAAACTAGCGGGGGCAATGAGCAGTACTTC. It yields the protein CASSQTSGGNEQYF.

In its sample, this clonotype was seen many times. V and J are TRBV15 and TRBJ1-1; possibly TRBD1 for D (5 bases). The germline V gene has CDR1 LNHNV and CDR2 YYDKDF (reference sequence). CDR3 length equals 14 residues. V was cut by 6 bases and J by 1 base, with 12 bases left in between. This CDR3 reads CATSPGGGNTEAFF. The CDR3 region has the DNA TGTGCCACCAGTCCCGGGGGGGGGAACACTGAAGCTTTCTTT.

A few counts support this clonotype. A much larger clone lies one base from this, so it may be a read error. The DNA for the CDR3 is TGTGCCAGCAGTCAAGGACAGGGCAGCATTCAGTACTTC. This gives the protein CASSQGQGSIQYF. The chain combines TRBV12-3 or TRBV12-4 with TRBJ2-4, with 8 bases aligning to TRBD1. Trimming at V came to 5 bases and at J to 9 bases, leaving 6 bases not matched to a gene. There are 13 residues in the CDR3.

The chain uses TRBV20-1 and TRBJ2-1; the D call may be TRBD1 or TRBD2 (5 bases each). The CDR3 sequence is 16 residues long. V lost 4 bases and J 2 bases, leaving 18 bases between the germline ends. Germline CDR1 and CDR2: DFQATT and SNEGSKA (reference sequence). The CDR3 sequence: CSAKRLLDSAYNEQFF. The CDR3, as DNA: TGCAGTGCTAAAAGACTACTCGACAGCGCCTACAATGAGCAGTTCTTC.

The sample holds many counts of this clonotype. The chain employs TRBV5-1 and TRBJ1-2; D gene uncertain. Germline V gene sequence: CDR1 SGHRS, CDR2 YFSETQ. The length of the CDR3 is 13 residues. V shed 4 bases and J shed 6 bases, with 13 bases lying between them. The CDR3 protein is CASSPRTGNGYTF. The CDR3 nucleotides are TGCGCCAGCAGCCCTAGGACCGGGAATGGCTACACCTTC.

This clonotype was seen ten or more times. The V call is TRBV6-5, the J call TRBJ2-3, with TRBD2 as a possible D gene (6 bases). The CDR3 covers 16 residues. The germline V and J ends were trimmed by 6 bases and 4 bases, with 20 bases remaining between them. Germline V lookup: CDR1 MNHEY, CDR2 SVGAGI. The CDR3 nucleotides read TGTGCCAGCAGCCTCGGGAGAAAGGCCCAGCCAGATACGCAGTATTTT. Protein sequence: CASSLGRKAQPDTQYF.

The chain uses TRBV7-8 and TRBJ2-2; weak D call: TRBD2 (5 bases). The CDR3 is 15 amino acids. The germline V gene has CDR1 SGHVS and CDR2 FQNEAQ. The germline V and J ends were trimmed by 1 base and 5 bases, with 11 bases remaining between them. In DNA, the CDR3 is TGTGCCAGCAGCTTAGGTGGGGAGAGGACCGGGGAGCTGTTTTTT. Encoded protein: CASSLGGERTGELFF. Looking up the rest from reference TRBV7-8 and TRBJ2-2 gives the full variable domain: GAGVSQSPRYKVAKRGQDVALRCDPISGHVSLFWYQQALGQGPEFLTYFQNEAQLDKSGLPSDRFFAERPEGSVSTLKIQRTQQEDSAVYLCASSLGGERTGELFFGEGSRLTVL.

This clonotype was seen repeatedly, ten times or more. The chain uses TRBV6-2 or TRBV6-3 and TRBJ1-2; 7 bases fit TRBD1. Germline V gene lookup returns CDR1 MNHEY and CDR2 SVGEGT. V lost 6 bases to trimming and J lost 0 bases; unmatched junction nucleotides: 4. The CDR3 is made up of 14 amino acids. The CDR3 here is CASRRDRANYGYTF. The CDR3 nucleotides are TGTGCCAGCAGACGGGACAGAGCTAACTATGGCTACACCTTC.

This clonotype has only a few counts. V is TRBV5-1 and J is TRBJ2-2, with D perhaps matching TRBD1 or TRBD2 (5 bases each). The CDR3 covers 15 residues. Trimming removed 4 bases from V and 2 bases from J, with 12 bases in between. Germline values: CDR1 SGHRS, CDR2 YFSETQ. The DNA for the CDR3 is TGCGCCAGCAGCGCCGGGACGGGTAACACCGGGGAGCTGTTTTTT. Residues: CASSAGTGNTGELFF.

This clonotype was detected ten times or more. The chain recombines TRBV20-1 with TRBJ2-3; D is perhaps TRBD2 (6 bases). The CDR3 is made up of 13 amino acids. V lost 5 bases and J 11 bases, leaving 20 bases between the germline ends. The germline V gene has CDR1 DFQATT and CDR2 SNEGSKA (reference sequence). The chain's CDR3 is CSAGGGEGHKQYF. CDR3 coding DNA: TGCAGTGCTGGCGGAGGGGAAGGACACAAGCAGTATTTT.

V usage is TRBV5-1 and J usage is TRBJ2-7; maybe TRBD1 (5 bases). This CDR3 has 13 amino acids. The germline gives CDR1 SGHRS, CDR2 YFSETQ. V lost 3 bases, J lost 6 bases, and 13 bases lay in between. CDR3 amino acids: CASSSSKGAEQYF. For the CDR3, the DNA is TGCGCCAGCAGCTCAAGCAAAGGGGCCGAGCAGTACTTC.

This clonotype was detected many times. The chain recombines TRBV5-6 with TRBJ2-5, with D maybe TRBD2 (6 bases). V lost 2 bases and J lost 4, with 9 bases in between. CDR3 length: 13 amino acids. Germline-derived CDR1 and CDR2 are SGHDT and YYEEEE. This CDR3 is CASSFGRGETQYF. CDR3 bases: TGTGCCAGCAGCTTCGGGCGGGGAGAGACCCAGTACTTC.

The CDR3 DNA reads TGCGCCAGCAGCTACGCGGGGGAATTACATCCACCCCTCCACTTT. Protein product: CASSYAGELHPPLHF. The V and J genes are TRBV5-1 and TRBJ1-6, with D perhaps TRBD1 (5 bases). Germline V gives CDR1 SGHRS, CDR2 YFSETQ. The germline V and J ends were trimmed by 3 bases and 11 bases, with 18 bases remaining between them. This CDR3 has 15 residues.

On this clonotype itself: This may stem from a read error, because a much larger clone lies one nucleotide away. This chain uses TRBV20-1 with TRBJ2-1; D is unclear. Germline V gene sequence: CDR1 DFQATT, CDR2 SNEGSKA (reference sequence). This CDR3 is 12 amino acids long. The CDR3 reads CRAAVSYNEQFF. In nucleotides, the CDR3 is TGCAGGGCCGCGGTGTCCTACAATGAGCAGTTCTTC.

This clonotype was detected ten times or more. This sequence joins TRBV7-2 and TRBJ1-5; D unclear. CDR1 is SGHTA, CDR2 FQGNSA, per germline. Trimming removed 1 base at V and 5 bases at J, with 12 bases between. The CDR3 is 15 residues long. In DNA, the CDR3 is TGTGCCAGCAGCTTAGGAGGGAGGGTTGATCAGCCCCAGCATTTT. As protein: CASSLGGRVDQPQHF.

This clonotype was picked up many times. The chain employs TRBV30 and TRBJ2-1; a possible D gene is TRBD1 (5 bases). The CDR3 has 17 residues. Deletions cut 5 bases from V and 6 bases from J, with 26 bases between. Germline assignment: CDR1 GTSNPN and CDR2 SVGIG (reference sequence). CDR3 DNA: TGTGCCTGGGGGTCCAGGGTACCCTGGATTTCAGGCAATGAGCAGTTCTTC. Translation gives CAWGSRVPWISGNEQFF. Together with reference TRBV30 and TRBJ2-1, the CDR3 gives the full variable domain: SQTIHQWPATLVQPVGSPLSLECTVEGTSNPNLYWYRQAAGRGLQLLFYSVGIGQISSEVPQNLSASRPQDRQFILSSKKLLLSDSGFYLCAWGSRVPWISGNEQFFGPGTRLTVL.

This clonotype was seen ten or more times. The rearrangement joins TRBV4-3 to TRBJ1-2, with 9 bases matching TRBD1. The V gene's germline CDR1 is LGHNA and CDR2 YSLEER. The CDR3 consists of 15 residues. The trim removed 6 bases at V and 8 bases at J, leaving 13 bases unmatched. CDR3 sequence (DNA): TGCGCCAGCAGTTCCCTGGGGGACAGGGATCGGGGCTACACCTTC. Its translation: CASSSLGDRDRGYTF.

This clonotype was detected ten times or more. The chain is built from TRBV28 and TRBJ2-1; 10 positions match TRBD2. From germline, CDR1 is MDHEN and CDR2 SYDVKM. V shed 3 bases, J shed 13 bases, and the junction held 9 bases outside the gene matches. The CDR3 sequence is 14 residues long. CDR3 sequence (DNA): TGTGCCAGCAGTTTTCTAGCGGGGGCCCCTAATCAGTTCTTC. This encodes CASSFLAGAPNQFF.

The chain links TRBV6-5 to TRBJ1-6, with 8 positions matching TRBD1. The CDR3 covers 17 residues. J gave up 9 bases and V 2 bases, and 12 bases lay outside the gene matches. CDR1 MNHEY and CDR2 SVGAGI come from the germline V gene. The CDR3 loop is CASSYEPGGANPSPLHF. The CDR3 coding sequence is TGTGCCAGCAGTTACGAGCCAGGGGGCGCGAATCCTTCACCCCTCCACTTT.

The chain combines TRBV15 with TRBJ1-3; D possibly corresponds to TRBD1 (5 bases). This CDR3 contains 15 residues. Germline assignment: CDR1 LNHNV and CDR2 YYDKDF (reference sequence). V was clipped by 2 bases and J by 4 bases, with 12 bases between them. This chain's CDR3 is CATSRSRGDGNTIYF. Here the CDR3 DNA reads TGTGCCACCAGCAGATCGAGAGGGGACGGAAACACCATATATTTT.

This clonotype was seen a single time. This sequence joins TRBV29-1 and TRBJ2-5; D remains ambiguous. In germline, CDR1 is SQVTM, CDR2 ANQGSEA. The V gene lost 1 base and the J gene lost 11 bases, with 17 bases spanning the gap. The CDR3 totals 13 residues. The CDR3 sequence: CSVEGPRSAEQYF. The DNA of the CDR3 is TGCAGCGTTGAAGGACCCCGAAGCGCTGAGCAGTACTTC.

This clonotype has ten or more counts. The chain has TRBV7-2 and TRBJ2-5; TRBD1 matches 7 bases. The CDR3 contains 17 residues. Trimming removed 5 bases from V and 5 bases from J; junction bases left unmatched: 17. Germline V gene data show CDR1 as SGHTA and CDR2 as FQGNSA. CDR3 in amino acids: CASSPRSLDRPSETQYF. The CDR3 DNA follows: TGTGCCAGCAGCCCCCGGAGCCTGGACAGGCCGTCGGAGACCCAGTACTTC.